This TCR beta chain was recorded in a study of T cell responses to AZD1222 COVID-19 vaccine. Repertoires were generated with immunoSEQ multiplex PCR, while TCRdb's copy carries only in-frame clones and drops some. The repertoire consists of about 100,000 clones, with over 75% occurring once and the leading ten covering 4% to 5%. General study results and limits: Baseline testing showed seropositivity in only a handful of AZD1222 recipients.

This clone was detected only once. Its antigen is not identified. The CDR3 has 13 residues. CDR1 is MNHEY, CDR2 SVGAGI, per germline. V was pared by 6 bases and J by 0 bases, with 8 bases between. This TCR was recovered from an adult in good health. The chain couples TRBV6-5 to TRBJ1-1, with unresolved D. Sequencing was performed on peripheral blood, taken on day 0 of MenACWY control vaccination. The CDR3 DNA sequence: TGTGCCAGCAGCCTTTTGGTGAACACTGAAGCTTTCTTT. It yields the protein CASSLLVNTEAFF.